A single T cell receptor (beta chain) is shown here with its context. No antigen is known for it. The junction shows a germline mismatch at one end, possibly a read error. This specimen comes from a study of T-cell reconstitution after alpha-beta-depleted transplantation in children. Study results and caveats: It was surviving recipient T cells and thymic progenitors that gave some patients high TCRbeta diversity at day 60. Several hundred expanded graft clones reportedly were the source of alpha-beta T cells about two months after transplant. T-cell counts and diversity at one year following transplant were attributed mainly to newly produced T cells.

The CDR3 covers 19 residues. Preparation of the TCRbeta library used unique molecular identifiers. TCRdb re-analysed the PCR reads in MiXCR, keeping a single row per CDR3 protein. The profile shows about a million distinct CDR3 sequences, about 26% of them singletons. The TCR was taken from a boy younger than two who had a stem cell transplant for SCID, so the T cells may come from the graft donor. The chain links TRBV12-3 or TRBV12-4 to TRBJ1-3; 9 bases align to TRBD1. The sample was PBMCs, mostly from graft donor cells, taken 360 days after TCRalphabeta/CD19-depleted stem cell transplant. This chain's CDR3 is CTSSSTDRGILFSGNTIYF. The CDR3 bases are TGTACCAGCAGTTCAACTGACAGGGGGATCCTCTTCTCTGGAAACACCATATATTTT.